This TCR beta chain was sequenced in a study of blood T cell repertoires in COVID-19. The V and J ends lost 4 bases and 5 bases respectively, with 14 bases between them. CDR1 is SEHNR, CDR2 FQNEAQ, per germline (reference sequence). This CDR3 region has 14 residues. Assay: immunoSEQ multiplex PCR; the TCRdb copy retains only in-frame clones and omits some. This sample carries under 40,000 clones, around 87% of them seen once, and the ten largest clones take approximately 25%. The sequence was collected from a man aged 50 or older with active or convalescent COVID-19. What was sequenced was peripheral blood. V usage is TRBV7-9 and J usage is TRBJ2-5; possible D gene TRBD1, 6 bases. The CDR3 region is CASSSQQGSETQYF. The CDR3 bases are TGTGCCAGCAGCTCCCAACAGGGATCGGAGACCCAGTACTTC.